This paragraph covers one TCR beta chain sequence. Its antigen remains unknown. The data are from a study of response to subunit inactivated influenza vaccine. General study points: Each seasonal influenza vaccination, the authors suggested, recruits few new T cells.

The V gene's germline CDR1 is SGHTA and CDR2 FQGNSA. The CDR3 spans 15 residues. V was cut by 1 base and J by 2 bases, with 12 bases left in between. TCRdb itself ran the RT-PCR reads through MiXCR, one entry per CDR3 protein. Here the sample spans around 530,000 distinct CDR3 sequences, more than 15% being singletons. The clonotype was recovered from a man aged 45 to 70 who received an inactivated influenza vaccine. The rearrangement links TRBV7-2 to TRBJ2-7, with D possibly TRBD1 on 5 matching bases. The material was CD4+ T cells sorted from PBMCs, obtained roughly 24 months after vaccination. For the CDR3, the DNA is TGTGCCAGCAGCTTAGGGGGCGTTTTTCCCTACGAGCAGTACTTC. This translates into CASSLGGVFPYEQYF.